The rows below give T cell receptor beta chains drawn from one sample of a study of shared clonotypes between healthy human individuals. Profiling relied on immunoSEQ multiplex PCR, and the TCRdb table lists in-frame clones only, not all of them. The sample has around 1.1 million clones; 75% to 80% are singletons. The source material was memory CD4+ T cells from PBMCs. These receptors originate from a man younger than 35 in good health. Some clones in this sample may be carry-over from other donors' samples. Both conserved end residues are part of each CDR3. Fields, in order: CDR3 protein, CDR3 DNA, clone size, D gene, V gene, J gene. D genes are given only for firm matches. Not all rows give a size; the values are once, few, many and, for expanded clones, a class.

CASSVAPGGRVNEKLFF	TGTGCCAGCAGCGTCGCACCGGGGGGGCGAGTTAATGAAAAACTGTTTTTT	once	.	TRBV7-6	TRBJ1-4
CASSPDIGAGELFF	TGTGCCAGCTCACCAGATATAGGGGCCGGGGAGCTGTTTTTT	.	.	TRBV18	TRBJ2-2
CASSPTVYEQYF	TGTGCCAGCAGTCCGACTGTATACGAGCAGTACTTC	.	.	TRBV28	TRBJ2-7
CASSEAGYRGYEQYF	TGTGCCAGCAGTGAAGCGGGATATCGGGGCTACGAGCAGTACTTC	.	.	TRBV6-1	TRBJ2-7
CASSEARNRVASGYTF	TGTGCCAGCAGTGAAGCCCGAAACAGGGTTGCGTCTGGCTACACCTTC	.	.	TRBV6-1	TRBJ1-2
CASRYRDRRVAFF	TGTGCCAGCAGGTACCGGGACAGGCGAGTAGCTTTCTTT	.	TRBD1	TRBV28	TRBJ1-1
CASSGDSNQPQHF	TGCGCCAGCAGCGGGGACAGTAATCAGCCCCAGCATTTT	.	TRBD1	TRBV4-1	TRBJ1-5
CASSVGGGQSYNEQFF	TGTGCCAGCAGCGTAGGAGGAGGACAGAGCTACAATGAGCAGTTCTTC	.	.	TRBV9	TRBJ2-1
CASPSAGANTEAFF	TGTGCCAGCCCCTCAGCAGGGGCGAACACTGAAGCTTTCTTT	.	.	TRBV28	TRBJ1-1
CSVVTGEETQYF	TGCAGCGTTGTGACTGGGGAGGAGACCCAGTACTTC	.	.	TRBV29-1	TRBJ2-5
CASSSLAGGSYEQYF	TGTGCCAGCAGCTCCCTAGCGGGAGGCTCCTACGAGCAGTACTTC	.	TRBD2	TRBV11-2	TRBJ2-7
CASSLSPKGSGETQYF	TGTGCCAGCAGTTTATCGCCGAAGGGGTCCGGAGAGACCCAGTACTTC	.	.	TRBV27	TRBJ2-5
CASSIDPYEQYF	TGTGCCAGTAGTATAGATCCATACGAGCAGTACTTC	.	.	TRBV19	TRBJ2-7
CASSLSGSYNEQFF	TGCGCCAGCAGCCTATCGGGAAGCTACAATGAGCAGTTCTTC	few	.	TRBV4-3	TRBJ2-1
CASSSASYNEQFF	TGTGCCAGCAGCTCGGCTAGCTACAATGAGCAGTTCTTC	.	.	TRBV7-2	TRBJ2-1
CASSMGLAGFLLGYEQYF	TGTGCCAGCAGCATGGGACTAGCGGGATTCTTACTTGGCTACGAGCAGTACTTC	.	TRBD2	TRBV7-2	TRBJ2-7
CASSYSLGGISEQYF	TGTGCCAGCAGTTACTCTTTGGGCGGGATCTCGGAGCAGTACTTC	.	.	TRBV6-5	TRBJ2-7
CASSAQGRSGNNYEQYF	TGTGCCAGCAGTGCGCAGGGGAGAAGCGGGAACAACTACGAGCAGTACTTC	.	.	TRBV6-1	TRBJ2-7
CASSLGGRANTEAFF	TGTGCCAGCAGTTTAGGGGGTCGGGCGAACACTGAAGCTTTCTTT	.	.	TRBV28	TRBJ1-1
CAWSVQGAQPQHF	TGTGCCTGGAGTGTACAGGGGGCTCAGCCCCAGCATTTT	few	TRBD1	TRBV30	TRBJ1-5
CASSRGGVSEQFF	TGTGCCAGCAGCCGGGGCGGGGTGAGTGAGCAGTTCTTC	.	.	TRBV7-6	TRBJ2-1
CASSSRGVEQYF	TGTGCCAGCAGTAGTCGAGGGGTTGAGCAGTACTTC	.	.	TRBV27	TRBJ2-7
CASSLLETTGEQYF	TGTGCCAGCAGCCTACTTGAGACTACGGGCGAGCAGTACTTC	.	.	TRBV4-2	TRBJ2-7
CASSPRTGEAYEQYF	TGTGCCAGCAGCCCCCGGACAGGGGAAGCCTACGAGCAGTACTTC	.	TRBD1	TRBV4-2	TRBJ2-7
CASSLRGDIQFF	TGCGCCAGCAGCTTGCGCGGGGATATCCAGTTCTTC	.	.	TRBV5-1	TRBJ2-1
CASTQMGHRLWHF	TGTGCCAGCACCCAGATGGGACACCGCCTTTGGCACTTC	.	.	TRBV27	TRBJ2-7
CASRLGGVGGDLSTIYF	TGTGCCAGCAGGCTAGGGGGAGTGGGGGGCGATCTTTCCACCATATATTTT	.	.	TRBV28	TRBJ1-3
CASIIRGGQPQHF	TGTGCCAGCATCATCAGGGGTGGTCAGCCCCAGCATTTT	.	.	TRBV28	TRBJ1-5
CASSLGAGSSYEQYF	TGCGCCAGCAGCTTAGGGGCGGGAAGCTCCTACGAGCAGTACTTC	.	.	TRBV5-1	TRBJ2-7
CASSETGLSYNEQFF	TGCGCCAGCAGCGAAACGGGACTTTCCTACAATGAGCAGTTCTTC	.	.	TRBV5-1	TRBJ2-1
CGTGGRTDTQYF	TGTGGAACGGGGGGCCGCACAGATACGCAGTATTTT	.	.	TRBV27	TRBJ2-3
CASSCTRFNQPQHF	TGCGCCAGCAGCTGTACTCGGTTCAATCAGCCCCAGCATTTT	.	.	TRBV10-1	TRBJ1-5
CASSKLPGQWETQYF	TGCGCCAGCAGTAAACTACCGGGACAGTGGGAGACCCAGTACTTC	.	TRBD1	TRBV5-1	TRBJ2-5
CAWRGRSTDTQYF	TGTGCCTGGAGAGGTCGCAGCACAGATACGCAGTATTTT	.	.	TRBV30	TRBJ2-3
CASSRAITPEETQYF	TGCGCCAGCAGCCGGGCGATCACTCCGGAGGAGACCCAGTACTTC	.	.	TRBV5-1	TRBJ2-5
CASSLGGSGLAYEQYF	TGTGCCAGCAGCTTAGGAGGTAGCGGGCTGGCCTACGAGCAGTACTTC	.	TRBD2	TRBV7-2	TRBJ2-7
CASTGGLSGANVLTF	TGCGCCAGTACTGGGGGGCTCTCTGGGGCCAACGTCCTGACTTTC	.	.	TRBV4-3	TRBJ2-6
CASSSSGWGYGYTF	TGTGCCAGCAGCTCATCCGGGTGGGGATATGGCTACACCTTC	few	.	TRBV7-2	TRBJ1-2
CASSSEGQTEQFF	TGCGCCAGCAGCTCAGAGGGTCAAACTGAGCAGTTCTTC	.	.	TRBV5-1	TRBJ2-1
CASHPGHEEETQYF	TGTGCCAGCCACCCGGGACACGAAGAAGAGACCCAGTACTTC	.	.	TRBV18	TRBJ2-5
CASSQGHRGMNTEAFF	TGCGCCAGCAGCCAAGGTCACAGGGGGATGAACACTGAAGCTTTCTTT	.	TRBD1	TRBV4-1	TRBJ1-1
CASTWGDNQPQHF	TGTGCCAGTACTTGGGGGGACAATCAGCCCCAGCATTTT	.	.	TRBV19	TRBJ1-5
CASSQALSGYRPTDEQYF	TGCGCCAGCAGCCAAGCATTATCCGGGTACAGGCCCACGGATGAGCAGTACTTC	few	.	TRBV4-1	TRBJ2-7
CASSLAFARGADGYTF	TGTGCCAGCAGCTTAGCGTTTGCCAGGGGCGCCGATGGCTACACCTTC	.	.	TRBV7-2	TRBJ1-2
CASSARAYGYTF	TGTGCCAGCAGCGCCAGGGCTTATGGCTACACCTTC	few	.	TRBV28	TRBJ1-2
CASSLVGSNTEAFF	TGCGCCAGCAGCTTGGTGGGGAGCAACACTGAAGCTTTCTTT	.	.	TRBV5-1	TRBJ1-1
CASSLAGGGGEKLFF	TGTGCCAGCAGCTTAGCGGGGGGAGGTGGTGAAAAACTGTTTTTT	few	.	TRBV11-2	TRBJ1-4
CASSSAGTGNPYEQYF	TGTGCCAGCAGTTCCGCCGGGACAGGGAACCCCTACGAGCAGTACTTC	.	TRBD1	TRBV28	TRBJ2-7
CASSLTGYGANVLTF	TGTGCCAGCAGTTTGACAGGGTATGGGGCCAACGTCCTGACTTTC	.	TRBD1	TRBV7-8	TRBJ2-6
CASSERGSHEQYF	TGTGCCAGCAGCGAACGGGGGTCCCACGAGCAGTACTTC	.	.	TRBV5-6	TRBJ2-7
CASSTGTAISYEQYF	TGTGCCAGTAGCACCGGGACCGCAATCTCCTACGAGCAGTACTTC	.	.	TRBV19	TRBJ2-7
CASSLVQGMGNEQFF	TGCGCCAGCAGCTTGGTACAGGGGATGGGAAATGAGCAGTTCTTC	few	TRBD1	TRBV5-1	TRBJ2-1
CASSLFPSGRRSDTQYF	TGTGCCAGCAGCTTGTTTCCTAGCGGGAGGAGGTCAGATACGCAGTATTTT	.	TRBD2	TRBV5-8	TRBJ2-3
CASSSSLAGGGTDTQYF	TGTGCCAGCAGCTCATCACTCGCGGGAGGTGGGACAGATACGCAGTATTTT	.	TRBD2	TRBV7-2	TRBJ2-3
CASSTRLADQETQYF	TGTGCCAGCAGCACCAGACTAGCGGATCAAGAGACCCAGTACTTC	few	.	TRBV21-1	TRBJ2-5
CASNPLAGVTYEQYF	TGCGCCAGCAATCCCCTAGCGGGAGTAACCTACGAGCAGTACTTC	.	TRBD2	TRBV23-1	TRBJ2-7
CASTQTGTSSYEQYF	TGTGCCAGCACCCAGACCGGGACAAGCTCCTACGAGCAGTACTTC	once	.	TRBV7-9	TRBJ2-7
CASSPGSWDTEAFF	TGTGCCAGCAGCCCCGGAAGTTGGGACACTGAAGCTTTCTTT	.	.	TRBV7-3	TRBJ1-1
CASSFPGGGYTF	TGTGCCAGCAGTTTCCCAGGTGGTGGCTACACCTTC	.	.	TRBV28	TRBJ1-2